What follows are 4 T cell receptor beta chains derived from one specimen sequenced in a study of blood T cells in healthy people across ages. PCR was performed a second time for 7 to 11 cycles using a sample-barcoded 5' primer and a J-beta primer mix. MiXCR was run by TCRdb on the 5' RACE reads, yielding one entry per CDR3 protein. The table includes hundreds of thousands of distinct CDR3 sequences, around 34% detected once. What was sequenced was blood. These receptor sequences come from a man younger than 30 in good health.

The chain links TRBV29-1 to TRBJ2-1, with D tentatively TRBD2 (6 bases). Trimming left V 7 bases short and J 3 bases short, with 13 bases between. The germline gives CDR1 SQVTM, CDR2 ANQGSEA. The CDR3 length is 13 residues. CDR3 coding DNA: TGCAGCGCAAGACTAGAAGACTACAATGAGCAGTTCTTC. Encoded protein: CSARLEDYNEQFF.

As regards this clonotype: Since a much larger clone is just one base distant, this may be a read error. The chain combines TRBV25-1 with TRBJ2-3, with TRBD1 as a possible D gene (6 bases). Germline V gene sequence: CDR1 MGHDK, CDR2 SYGVNS. Trimming left V 7 bases short and J 5 bases short, with 13 bases between. The CDR3 loop spans 13 amino acids. The CDR3 DNA is TGTGCCAGCACTGGAGCAGGGGAAGATACGCAGTATTTT. Translation: CASTGAGEDTQYF.

This clonotype has just one count. This chain's CDR3 is CRAARDEQYF. CDR3 nucleotide sequence: TGCAGGGCGGCCCGGGACGAGCAGTACTTC. The rearrangement links TRBV20-1 to TRBJ2-5; unclear D gene. TRBJ2-7 explains the end of the DNA better; the J call may be wrong. The length of the CDR3 is 10 residues. CDR1 is DFQATT and CDR2 is SNEGSKA in the germline V gene (reference sequence).

This clonotype was seen many times. The chain is built from TRBV12-3 or TRBV12-4 and TRBJ1-2; D gene ambiguous. V was trimmed by 3 bases and J by 2 bases, leaving 16 bases between them. The length of the CDR3 is 16 residues. The CDR3 DNA is TGTGCCAGCAGTTTTTCTTCGGCAGGAAGAAACTATGGCTACACCTTC. It translates to CASSFSSAGRNYGYTF.